Listed below are T cell receptor beta chains from one sample, sequenced in a study of T-cell memory formation after mild COVID-19. TCRdb reanalysed the 5' RACE reads using MiXCR and keeps one entry per CDR3 protein. The sample has a few hundred thousand distinct CDR3 sequences; 19% are singletons. The specimen was PBMCs or a T cell subset sorted from them (not recorded which). Source of these receptors: a man aged 18 to 29 who had mild COVID-19 (a few samples of this study predate the infection). Cell type and time point are not known. The CDR3 runs from the conserved cysteine through the conserved F or W. Fields, in order: J gene, D gene, V gene, clone size, CDR3 DNA, CDR3 protein. A D gene is named only where the DNA matches it firmly. Clone size is given for some rows only: seen once, a few or many times, or a class if the clone is expanded.

TRBJ2-1	.	TRBV10-3	.	TGTGCCATCAGTGAGGCTGGCAGGGGCTCCTACAATGAGCAGTTCTTC	CAISEAGRGSYNEQFF
TRBJ2-3	.	TRBV7-2	.	TGTGCCAGCAGCTTAGATGGGGCAGGCCCAGATACGCAGTATTTT	CASSLDGAGPDTQYF
TRBJ1-2	TRBD1	TRBV19	many	TGTGCCAGTAGTATATCATCTCAGGGGGACTATGGCTACACCTTC	CASSISSQGDYGYTF
TRBJ2-1	TRBD1	TRBV5-5	.	TGTGCCAGCAGCTTCAGTCAGGGGGCCTACAATGAGCAGTTCTTC	CASSFSQGAYNEQFF
TRBJ2-7	TRBD2	TRBV5-1	.	TGCGCCAGCAGCGAACTAGCGGGGGTTGTCGAGCAGTACTTC	CASSELAGVVEQYF
TRBJ2-5	.	TRBV27	few	TGTGCCAGCAGTTTATCAGGGGGGCGGCCAGAGACCCAGTACTTC	CASSLSGGRPETQYF
TRBJ1-1	TRBD1	TRBV5-1	few	TGCGCCAGCAGCTCGACAGGGGAGAACACTGAAGCTTTCTTT	CASSSTGENTEAFF
TRBJ2-3	.	TRBV2	.	TGTGCCAGCAGTAAAGGAGGTGAAGATACGCAGTATTTT	CASSKGGEDTQYF
TRBJ1-5	TRBD1	TRBV6-2/TRBV6-3	few	TGTGCCAGCAGTCCATGGACAGGGACGCGCAATCAGCCCCAGCATTTT	CASSPWTGTRNQPQHF
TRBJ2-3	TRBD2	TRBV18	few	TGTGCCAGCAGCGGGGCCGGGAGAACAGATACGCAGTATTTT	CASSGAGRTDTQYF
TRBJ2-7	.	TRBV7-6	few	TGTGCCAGCAGCGCCTCTTCGGGGGTTGGCGAGCAGTACTTC	CASSASSGVGEQYF
TRBJ2-3	TRBD2	TRBV5-1	.	TGCGCCAGCAGCCCCGGTCGTTTGGCGGGGGGGCCGAACACAGATACGCAGTATTTT	CASSPGRLAGGPNTDTQYF
TRBJ1-5	.	TRBV4-3	few	TGCGCCAGCAGCCAAGATCTAACAGGGTATCAGCCCCAGCATTTT	CASSQDLTGYQPQHF
TRBJ2-1	.	TRBV12-3/TRBV12-4	.	TGTGCCAGCAGTTTTGGGGAGAACTACAATGAGCAGTTCTTC	CASSFGENYNEQFF
TRBJ2-1	.	TRBV5-1	few	TGCGCCAGCAGCTTAGGTGTGGGGGGCCCGATCTACAATGAGCAGTTCTTC	CASSLGVGGPIYNEQFF
TRBJ1-1	.	TRBV7-9	few	TGTGCCAGCAGCCCGTCAGAGAACACTGAAGCTTTCTTT	CASSPSENTEAFF